The TCR beta chain described here comes from a study of vaccination and CD4 T cells after COVID-19. Trimming cost V 5 bases and J 6 bases, with 17 bases left between them. The CDR3 runs to 15 residues. CDR1 is LNHDA and CDR2 is SQIVND in the germline V gene (reference sequence). Regarding treatment: approximately nine-day PBMC culture with coronavirus spike peptide pools or control peptides (ViraFEST assay). CD4+ T cells that came from the unexposed donor were collected before the COVID-19 pandemic (2011-2018). Oncomine TCR Beta short-read sequencing was applied to DNA from cultured CD4+ T cells. Someone extracted genomic DNA from cultured CD4+ T cells. TCRdb processed the PCR reads anew with MiXCR; each CDR3 protein has one entry. Of roughly 6,700 distinct CDR3 sequences listed, approximately 35% are singletons. This clonotype was counted only a few times. Its target is unknown.

Sequenced input: CD4+ T cells from blood, cultured in vitro. The TCR comes from a human donor in good health. V gene TRBV19 combines with J gene TRBJ1-5, with D possibly matching TRBD1 (5 bases). CDR3 protein: CASSPGTGRVQPQHF. As DNA, the CDR3 is TGTGCCAGTAGTCCCGGTACTGGCAGGGTTCAGCCCCAGCATTTT.